The entry below describes one T cell receptor (beta chain). Its antigen remains undetermined. No quality values exist for individual bases; no much larger clone is one base distant. TCRdb lists the instrument as Illumina HiSeq 2500. TCR beta libraries were prepared by quantitative 5'-RACE with molecular barcodes. In the original analysis: A new computational method, built on a probabilistic model of VDJ rearrangement, was used to identify disease-linked TCR variants. The public reads were reanalyzed by TCRdb: fastp trimming at Q25, MiXCR alignment, in-frame beta chains only. Each CDR3 protein appears once, grouped with its most common genes and DNA. TCRdb, not the authors, supplied the V and J calls. For this sample there are 310,000 or so distinct CDR3 sequences; around 18% appear just once. Clones ranked in the top ten supply roughly 8% of the sample. From the cysteine up to the phenylalanine, the CDR3 has a length of 15 residues. Only the CDR3 region is kept as DNA, spanning 45 bases read in frame from base 1. V lost 3 bases and J lost 5 bases, and the count of bases not matched to a germline gene is 4. The germline V gene (reference sequence) sets CDR1 to LGHDT and CDR2 to YNNKEL.

This record belongs to a study of CD8 T cells in ankylosing spondylitis (dated by TCRdb to between 2016 and 2019). Notes on the research overall: To find TCR variants linked to disease, the study profiled T cell receptor beta repertoires in ankylosing spondylitis patients and healthy donors. The full study cohort was made up of approximately 24 ankylosing spondylitis patients and roughly 100 healthy donors. Samples of peripheral blood were taken, and for ankylosing spondylitis patients, synovial fluid was collected as well. The paper's findings and limits, for the study overall: Some TCR beta motif variants had previously been reported in synovial fluid and blood of reactive arthritis patients, which suggested common disease-initiation mechanisms. Blood from ankylosing spondylitis patients appeared to be characterized by a TCR beta motif composed of several highly homologous amino acid variants. In peripheral blood, the disease-linked clones were found at relatively low frequencies and had a CD8+ phenotype. Significant enrichment of the disease-linked clones was reported in matched synovial fluid samples from ankylosing spondylitis patients.

The sequenced material came from blood, either unsorted or a sorted T cell fraction (not recorded which). The TCR sequence derives from a male donor with ankylosing spondylitis or in good health (not recorded which). The sequence is built from TRBV3-1 and TRBJ1-4; TRBD1 fits 9 bases in the junction. The CDR3 reads as follows: CASSQWDRENEKLFF. The nucleotide sequence reads as follows: TGTGCCAGCAGCCAGTGGGACAGGGAGAATGAAAAACTGTTTTTT.